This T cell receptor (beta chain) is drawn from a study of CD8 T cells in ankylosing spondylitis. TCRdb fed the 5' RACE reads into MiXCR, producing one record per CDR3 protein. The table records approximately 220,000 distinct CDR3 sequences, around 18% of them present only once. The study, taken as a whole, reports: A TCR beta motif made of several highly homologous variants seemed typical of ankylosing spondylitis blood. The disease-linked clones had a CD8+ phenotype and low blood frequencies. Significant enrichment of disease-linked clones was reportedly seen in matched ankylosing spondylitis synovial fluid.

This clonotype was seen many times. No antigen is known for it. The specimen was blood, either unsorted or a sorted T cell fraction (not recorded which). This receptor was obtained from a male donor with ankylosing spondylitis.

The CDR3 DNA reads TGTGCCAGCAGCATTCTAGCGGGGGCTACCAGCTCCTACAATGAGCAGTTCTTC. It is translated as CASSILAGATSSYNEQFF. The V and J genes are TRBV9 and TRBJ2-1; 10 nucleotides line up with TRBD2. Germline CDR1 reads SGDLS; CDR2 reads YYNGEE. Unmatched junction bases numbered 10, after V lost 4 bases and J lost 0 bases. This CDR3 comprises 18 residues.